In its sample, the clone carrying this TCR beta chain was seen once. Its antigen remains unknown. V lost 5 bases and J lost 6, with 17 bases in between. This CDR3 has 15 amino acids. Germline V gives CDR1 SGHTA, CDR2 FQGNSA. The data were taken from a study of T cell responses to AZD1222 COVID-19 vaccine. Study results and caveats: Donors skewed white British and female; clonal diversity was possibly underestimated. It was only after the peak T cell response that any repertoires were sampled.

Timing groups of about 4 and about 12 weeks for second doses were pooled. This table comes from immunoSEQ multiplex PCR, and its TCRdb copy is limited to in-frame clones, with some not included. The repertoire includes 70,000 to 95,000 clones, 85% to 95% of them detected once, and approximately 30% sits in the top ten. The J gene is TRBJ2-1, the V gene TRBV7-2, with D perhaps TRBD1 or TRBD2 (5 bases each). Sequenced here: peripheral blood, sampled 28 days after the second AZD1222 dose. The source of this sequence is an adult who received the AZD1222 COVID-19 vaccine. CDR3 nucleotides: TGTGCCAGCAGCAGAAGGGGACCCGAAGGCAATGAGCAGTTCTTC. This gives the protein CASSRRGPEGNEQFF.